The text below deals with one T cell receptor beta chain. The antigen remains undetermined. The sample belongs to a study of CD8+ T cells in alopecia areata. Study-wide context: Severity scores in treated patients reflected the percentage of scalp affected. Study-wide points: Association of baseline CD8+ expansion with response is uncertain owing to one nonresponder. Scalp sequencing captures resident alphabeta T cells of normal skin too.

This CDR3 spans 12 amino acids. CDR1 is SGHDT and CDR2 is YYEEEE in the germline V gene. The ends were cut back, 2 bases at V and 7 bases at J, with 10 bases in the middle. Reverse transcription of extracted RNA yielded cDNA, which provided the sequencing template. The repertoire was sequenced with immunoSEQ multiplex PCR; TCRdb's copy has only in-frame clones and lacks some. Of more than 140,000 clones listed, approximately 86% are singletons. This sample's treatment: oral pan-JAK inhibitor, 5-10 mg twice daily. The sequence derives from a human donor with alopecia areata. The chain is built from TRBV5-6 and TRBJ2-7, with D unresolved. The specimen comprised CD8+ T cells sorted from blood, sampled at week 4, from a patient treated with tofacitinib. CDR3 amino acids: CASSFVGWEQYF. The CDR3 nucleotides are TGTGCCAGCAGCTTCGTGGGTTGGGAGCAGTACTTC.